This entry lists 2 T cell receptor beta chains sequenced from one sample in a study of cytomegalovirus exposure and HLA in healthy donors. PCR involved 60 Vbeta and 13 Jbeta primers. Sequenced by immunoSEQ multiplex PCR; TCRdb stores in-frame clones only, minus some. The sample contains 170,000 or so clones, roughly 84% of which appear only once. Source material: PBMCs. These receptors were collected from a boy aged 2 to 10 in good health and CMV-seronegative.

DNA for the CDR3: TGTGCCAGCAGCTTAGCGAGGCAGGGGGCGTACAATGAGCAGTTCTTC. Its protein product is CASSLARQGAYNEQFF. The chain recombines TRBV7-9 with TRBJ2-1, with 8 bases matching TRBD1. This CDR3 is 16 amino acids long. Germline CDR1 and CDR2: SEHNR and FQNEAQ (reference sequence). The trim removed 0 bases at V and 4 bases at J, leaving 5 bases unmatched. Combining the CDR3 with reference TRBV7-9 and TRBJ2-1 gives the whole variable domain DTGVSQNPRHKITKRGQNVTFRCDPISEHNRLYWYRQTLGQGPEFLTYFQNEAQLEKSRLLSDRFSAERPKGSFSTLEIQRTEQGDSAMYLCASSLARQGAYNEQFFGPGTRLTVL.

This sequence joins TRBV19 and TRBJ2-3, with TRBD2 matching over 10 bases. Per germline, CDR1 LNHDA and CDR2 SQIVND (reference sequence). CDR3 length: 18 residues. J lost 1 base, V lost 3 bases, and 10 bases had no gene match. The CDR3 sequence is CASSIRLAGEKRTDTQYF. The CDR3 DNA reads TGTGCCAGTAGTATCAGGCTAGCGGGAGAGAAACGCACAGATACGCAGTATTTT.